The 21 T cell receptor beta chains reported below all come from one sample, sequenced in a study of vaccination and CD4 T cells after COVID-19. At the Johns Hopkins FTIC core, DNA taken from cultured CD4+ T cells was sequenced by way of the Oncomine TCR Beta short-read assay. TCRdb reprocessed the PCR reads via MiXCR and lists one record per CDR3 protein. Of roughly 14,000 distinct CDR3 sequences in the sample, about 53% were seen once. Treatment of the sample: roughly 11-day PBMC culture with coronavirus spike peptide pools or control peptides (ViraFEST assay). Their antigens remain unidentified. The sequenced sample was CD4+ T cells from blood, cultured in vitro, obtained before SARS-CoV-2 vaccination. The receptors were gathered from a human donor who had recovered from COVID-19.

In this sample, this clonotype turned up a few times. The chain is built from TRBV6-1 and TRBJ1-5; a possible D gene is TRBD1 (5 bases). The CDR3 sequence is 13 residues long. V gave up 10 bases and J gave up 0 bases, with 10 bases separating them. From germline, CDR1 is MNHNS and CDR2 SASEGT. The chain's CDR3 is CATRDHSNQPQHF. The CDR3 DNA sequence: TGTGCCACCAGGGATCATAGCAATCAGCCCCAGCATTTT.

The chain employs TRBV6-1 and TRBJ1-3, with unresolved D. V was trimmed by 8 bases and J by 0 bases, leaving 14 bases between them. Germline CDR1 is MNHNS and CDR2 is SASEGT. The CDR3 loop spans 15 amino acids. CDR3 in amino acids: CASGADRSSGNTIYF. The CDR3 nucleotides are TGTGCCAGCGGTGCTGACCGGAGCTCTGGAAACACCATATATTTT.

CDR3 region: CASSVGSGTQETQYF. Here the CDR3 DNA reads TGTGCCAGCAGCGTAGGGAGCGGGACGCAAGAGACCCAGTACTTC. This sequence joins TRBV9 and TRBJ2-5, with TRBD2 matching 7 bases. The V and J ends lost 0 bases and 2 bases, in that order; junction bases with no gene match: 4. Germline V gives CDR1 SGDLS, CDR2 YYNGEE. The CDR3 covers 15 residues.

V gene TRBV28 combines with J gene TRBJ2-3, with D possibly called TRBD1 or TRBD2 (5 bases each). The V end lost 3 bases, the J end lost 2 bases, and 15 bases lay between the germline ends. CDR3 length: 16 residues. The germline CDR1 and CDR2 sequences are MDHEN and SYDVKM. For the CDR3, the DNA is TGTGCCAGCAGTTTCCCTCTGGGACGAAACACAGATACGCAGTATTTT. It translates to CASSFPLGRNTDTQYF.

The chain combines TRBV19 with TRBJ2-2; TRBD1 aligns across 8 bases. The germline V gene has CDR1 LNHDA and CDR2 SQIVND (reference sequence). CDR3 length equals 15 residues. V dropped 8 bases and J dropped 2; count of bases not matched to a gene: 7. In nucleotides, the CDR3 is TGTGCCAGTGGAAACCAGGGGGCTAACACCGGGGAGCTGTTTTTT. It codes for CASGNQGANTGELFF.

In this sample, this clonotype turned up a few times. The gene calls are TRBV5-1 and TRBJ2-5; 7 bases are shared with TRBD1. The CDR3 has 15 residues. Germline CDR1 reads SGHRS; CDR2 reads YFSETQ. Trimming took 4 bases from V and 4 from J; bases not matched to a gene: 10. The CDR3 DNA sequence: TGCGCCAGCAGCCCCTCAACAGGGGTAGGAGAGACCCAGTACTTC. Translation gives CASSPSTGVGETQYF. Based on the CDR3 plus reference TRBV5-1 and TRBJ2-5, the full variable domain is KAGVTQTPRYLIKTRGQQVTLSCSPISGHRSVSWYQQTPGQGLQFLFEYFSETQRNKGNFPGRFSGRQFSNSRSEMNVSTLELGDSALYLCASSPSTGVGETQYFGPGTRLLVL.

This clonotype appeared a few times. The rearrangement joins TRBV20-1 to TRBJ1-5; weak D call: TRBD1 (5 bases). Germline V gene lookup returns CDR1 DFQATT and CDR2 SNEGSKA (reference sequence). The CDR3 contains 17 residues. V shed 0 bases and J shed 7 bases, with 22 bases lying between them. In DNA form, the CDR3 reads TGCAGTGCTAGAGATTCGCGGGGAGGCAGGGTGAAACAGCCCCAGCATTTT. Translation: CSARDSRGGRVKQPQHF.

This chain links TRBV2 with TRBJ2-7, with a tentative D call TRBD2 (5 bases). CDR1 and CDR2 (germline): SNHLY, FYNNEI. The CDR3 loop spans 16 amino acids. Between the trimmed V and J ends, which lost 6 bases and 5 bases, there was a span of 23 bases. Here the CDR3 DNA reads TGTGCCAGCAGACGTTTCCCGGGTCCGGTCGGGGACGAGCAGTACTTC. This encodes CASRRFPGPVGDEQYF. Supplemented by reference TRBV2 and TRBJ2-7, the full variable domain reads EPEVTQTPSHQVTQMGQEVILRCVPISNHLYFYWYRQILGQKVEFLVSFYNNEISEKSEIFDDQFSVERPDGSNFTLKIRSTKLEDSAMYFCASRRFPGPVGDEQYFGPGTRLTVT.

This clonotype has only a few counts. This sequence joins TRBV7-2 and TRBJ1-1; D gene uncertain. The CDR3 totals 14 residues. Trimming pared 3 bases from V and 1 base from J, leaving 9 bases between. CDR1 is SGHTA, CDR2 FQGNSA, per germline. The CDR3 region has the DNA TGTGCCAGCAGCTTTTCCCCGAGGAACACTGAAGCTTTCTTT. This codes for CASSFSPRNTEAFF.

This clonotype was seen only a few times. This CDR3 is CASSDGGRDTGELFF. CDR3 nucleotide sequence: TGTGCCAGCAGTGACGGCGGGAGGGACACCGGGGAGCTGTTTTTT. V usage is TRBV6-4 and J usage is TRBJ2-2; 9 positions match TRBD2. Germline CDR1 is MRHNA and CDR2 is SNTAGT. The CDR3 is made up of 15 amino acids. After removal of 2 bases from V and 3 bases from J, the junction contained 1 base not matched to a gene.

CDR3: CASSRQGPPLHF. The CDR3, as DNA: TGTGCCAGCAGCCGACAGGGACCACCCCTCCACTTT. The rearrangement uses TRBV5-8 and TRBJ1-6, with TRBD1 matching 7 bases. CDR1 and CDR2 (germline): SGHTS, YDEGEE. V was clipped by 4 bases and J by 11 bases; unmatched bases: 3. The CDR3 has 12 residues. The complete variable domain, with remaining parts taken from reference TRBV5-8 and TRBJ1-6, reads EAGVTQSPTHLIKTRGQQATLRCSPISGHTSVYWYQQALGLGLQFLLWYDEGEERNRGNFPPRFSGRQFPNYSSELNVNALELEDSALYLCASSRQGPPLHFGNGTRLTVT.

In this sample, this clonotype turned up a few times. This chain links TRBV7-9 with TRBJ2-5; TRBD1 agrees at 12 bases. CDR1 is SEHNR and CDR2 is FQNEAQ in the germline V gene (reference sequence). Trimming at V came to 4 bases and at J to 4 bases, leaving 13 bases not matched to a gene. The CDR3 runs 18 residues. The CDR3 nucleotides read TGTGCCAGCAGCTCCCGGCTCAGGGACAGGGGGCTGGGAGAGACCCAGTACTTC. Amino acids: CASSSRLRDRGLGETQYF.

V gene TRBV15 combines with J gene TRBJ1-2, with a tentative D call TRBD1 (6 bases). Trimming shortened V by 0 bases and J by 8 bases, and 16 bases separated the two germline ends. The germline CDR1 and CDR2 sequences are LNHNV and YYDKDF (reference sequence). The CDR3 consists of 15 residues. As DNA, the CDR3 is TGTGCCACCAGCAGAGAACCCAGGGGAGACGAAGGCTACACCTTC. This codes for CATSREPRGDEGYTF.

The V and J genes are TRBV5-4 and TRBJ2-7; possibly TRBD1 for D (5 bases). This CDR3 contains 14 residues. Germline CDR1 SGHNT, CDR2 YYREEE (reference sequence). With 4 bases removed from V and 1 base from J, the gap between germline ends came to 12 bases. DNA for the CDR3: TGTGCCAGCAGCCAGGGCGCGGATTCCTACGAGCAGTACTTC. Amino acid sequence: CASSQGADSYEQYF.

This clonotype is medium-sized by share. The CDR3 reads CATSREGTGRASGANVLTF. The DNA for the CDR3 is TGTGCCACCAGCAGAGAAGGAACAGGGAGGGCGTCTGGGGCCAACGTCCTGACTTTC. The genes are TRBV15 and TRBJ2-6, with TRBD2 as a possible D gene (7 bases). CDR3 length equals 19 residues. V lost 0 bases and J 1 base, leaving 16 bases between the germline ends. Germline V CDR1 and CDR2: LNHNV, YYDKDF (reference sequence). The variable domain in full, with the rest retrieved from reference TRBV15 and TRBJ2-6, is DAMVIQNPRYQVTQFGKPVTLSCSQTLNHNVMYWYQQKSSQAPKLLFHYYDKDFNNEADTPDNFQSRRPNTSFCFLDIRSPGLGDTAMYLCATSREGTGRASGANVLTFGAGSRLTVL.

This chain uses TRBV6-1 with TRBJ2-5; D is unclear. CDR1 is MNHNS, CDR2 SASEGT, per germline. V gave up 8 bases and J gave up 1 base, with 8 bases separating them. This CDR3 region has 12 residues. The CDR3 DNA follows: TGTGCCAGCGCCCAGCGCCAAGAGACCCAGTACTTC. This gives the protein CASAQRQETQYF.

This chain links TRBV20-1 with TRBJ1-5; D is uncertain. Germline assignment: CDR1 DFQATT and CDR2 SNEGSKA (reference sequence). This CDR3 contains 17 residues. Trimming shortened V by 0 bases and J by 9 bases, and 24 bases separated the two germline ends. The CDR3, as DNA: TGCAGTGCTAGAGATTCGAGACTTCCACAGATGATGGGGCCCCAGCATTTT. It yields the protein CSARDSRLPQMMGPQHF.

The chain couples TRBV7-2 to TRBJ1-1; D unclear. Trimming pared 5 bases from V and 1 base from J, leaving 8 bases between. Germline CDR1 is SGHTA and CDR2 is FQGNSA. The CDR3 contains 13 residues. CDR3 residues: CASSRSRNTEAFF. In DNA, the CDR3 is TGTGCCAGCAGCCGTTCACGGAACACTGAAGCTTTCTTT.

This clonotype was counted between two and nine times. The chain carries TRBV2 and TRBJ2-7, with D uncertain. CDR3 size: 11 residues. CDR1 SNHLY and CDR2 FYNNEI come from the germline V gene. Between the trimmed V and J ends, which lost 6 bases and 2 bases, there was a span of 5 bases. The chain's CDR3 is CASRMTYEQYF. The CDR3 nucleotides read TGTGCCAGCAGGATGACCTACGAGCAGTACTTC.

The chain employs TRBV7-3 and TRBJ2-2; D might be TRBD2 (6 bases). Deletions cut 7 bases from V and 2 bases from J, with 20 bases between. The CDR3 is 17 residues long. The germline V gene has CDR1 SGHTA and CDR2 FQGTGA. This CDR3 is CASTPTPPGANTGELFF. The CDR3 DNA sequence: TGTGCCAGCACCCCTACCCCTCCGGGAGCCAACACCGGGGAGCTGTTTTTT. The complete variable domain, with remaining parts taken from reference TRBV7-3 and TRBJ2-2, reads GAGVSQTPSNKVTEKGKYVELRCDPISGHTALYWYRQSLGQGPEFLIYFQGTGAADDSGLPNDRFFAVRPEGSVSTLKIQRTERGDSAVYLCASTPTPPGANTGELFFGEGSRLTVL.

The J gene is TRBJ2-7, the V gene TRBV20-1; D remains unclear. The V and J ends lost 6 bases and 5 bases respectively, with 11 bases between them. Germline V gene data show CDR1 as DFQATT and CDR2 as SNEGSKA (reference sequence). This CDR3 comprises 11 residues. This CDR3 is CSAEKQDEQYF. For the CDR3, the DNA is TGCAGTGCGGAGAAGCAGGACGAGCAGTACTTC.